This passage covers 29 T cell receptor beta chains from one sample sequenced in a study of shared clonotypes between healthy human individuals. The protocol was immunoSEQ multiplex PCR, while the TCRdb copy is restricted to in-frame clones and leaves out a portion. The sample consists of about 2.4 million clones, approximately 94% of them appearing once. Sequences were obtained from naive CD4+ T cells from PBMCs. The subset is: CD45RA+ positively selected. The receptors originated from a man between 18 and 35 years old in good health. Some clones in this sample may be carry-over from other donors' samples.

This chain links TRBV30 with TRBJ2-1, with TRBD2 matching over 11 bases. V was pared by 3 bases and J by 4 bases, with 20 bases of the junction left unmatched. CDR1 GTSNPN and CDR2 SVGIG come from the germline V gene (reference sequence). The CDR3 runs 20 residues. For the CDR3, the DNA is TGTGCCTGGAGAAAAGGGACAGGGAATAGCGGGAGGGCGATGTACAATGAGCAGTTCTTC. As protein: CAWRKGTGNSGRAMYNEQFF.

This chain uses TRBV5-1 with TRBJ2-5, with D perhaps matching TRBD1 (6 bases). The V gene's germline CDR1 is SGHRS and CDR2 YFSETQ. Trimming took 4 bases from V and 2 from J, leaving 12 bases between them. The CDR3 covers 14 residues. The CDR3 nucleotides are TGCGCCAGCAGCCCGCTGACAGGACAAGAGACCCAGTACTTC. This sequence encodes CASSPLTGQETQYF.

The rearrangement uses TRBV28 and TRBJ1-1; the D is unclear. With 5 bases removed from V and 7 bases from J, the gap between germline ends came to 11 bases. Germline loops: CDR1 MDHEN, CDR2 SYDVKM. The CDR3 spans 12 residues. The CDR3 DNA reads as TGTGCCAGCAGTCCCTTGATAAGTGAAGCTTTCTTT. Protein product: CASSPLISEAFF. The variable domain in full, with the rest retrieved from reference TRBV28 and TRBJ1-1, is DVKVTQSSRYLVKRTGEKVFLECVQDMDHENMFWYRQDPGLGLRLIYFSYDVKMKEKGDIPEGYSVSREKKERFSLILESASTNQTSMYLCASSPLISEAFFGQGTRLTVV.

The chain employs TRBV20-1 and TRBJ2-5; D is unclear. V gave up 7 bases and J gave up 5 bases, with 8 bases separating them. The CDR3 runs 10 residues. Germline V CDR1 and CDR2: DFQATT, SNEGSKA (reference sequence). CDR3 protein: CSGLKETQYF. CDR3 in DNA: TGCAGTGGGTTGAAGGAGACCCAGTACTTC.

The V gene is TRBV9, the J gene TRBJ2-7; 16 positions match TRBD2. Germline assignment: CDR1 SGDLS and CDR2 YYNGEE. J was trimmed by 4 bases and V by 3 bases; bases with no gene match: 1. The CDR3 runs to 15 residues. The CDR3 protein is CASSGGLAGGYEQYF. CDR3 in DNA: TGTGCCAGCAGCGGGGGACTAGCGGGAGGGTACGAGCAGTACTTC.

The CDR3 protein is CASTSGTSGSYEQYF. The CDR3 coding sequence is TGTGCCAGCACCTCTGGGACTAGCGGGTCCTACGAGCAGTACTTC. The J gene is TRBJ2-5, the V gene TRBV6-5; 12 bases agree with TRBD2. TRBJ2-7 matches the DNA end more closely, so the J call is doubtful. The CDR3 consists of 15 residues. Germline CDR1 MNHEY, CDR2 SVGAGI.

This clone was seen a single time. The chain couples TRBV27 to TRBJ2-2, with 12 positions matching TRBD1. CDR3 length equals 17 residues. After removal of 5 bases from V and 4 bases from J, the junction contained 8 bases not matched to a gene. Germline CDR1 reads MNHEY; CDR2 reads SMNVEV (reference sequence). This CDR3 is CASSPGTGGFRTGELFF. In nucleotides, the CDR3 is TGTGCCAGCAGTCCCGGGACAGGGGGCTTCCGCACCGGGGAGCTGTTTTTT.

This clone was found once. The DNA of the CDR3 is TGTGCCAGCAGCCCCCAAGGGGGCGAAATCGAGCAGTTCTTC. This codes for CASSPQGGEIEQFF. The rearrangement joins TRBV7-9 to TRBJ2-1; 7 nucleotides line up with TRBD1. Per the germline V gene, CDR1 is SEHNR and CDR2 is FQNEAQ (reference sequence). Unmatched junction bases numbered 11, after V lost 5 bases and J lost 10 bases. This CDR3 spans 14 amino acids.

The chain combines TRBV5-1 with TRBJ1-1, with 10 bases lining up with TRBD1. Germline CDR1 is SGHRS and CDR2 is YFSETQ. Trimming at V came to 4 bases and at J to 3 bases, leaving 6 bases not matched to a gene. CDR3 length equals 15 residues. The CDR3 DNA follows: TGCGCCAGCAGCCGCCCCGGGACAGGGGACACTGAAGCTTTCTTT. It translates to CASSRPGTGDTEAFF. Drawing the rest from reference TRBV5-1 and TRBJ1-1, the complete variable domain is KAGVTQTPRYLIKTRGQQVTLSCSPISGHRSVSWYQQTPGQGLQFLFEYFSETQRNKGNFPGRFSGRQFSNSRSEMNVSTLELGDSALYLCASSRPGTGDTEAFFGQGTRLTVV.

With respect to this clone: This specimen includes other DNA sequences encoding the same CDR3. V usage is TRBV5-1 and J usage is TRBJ1-1, with 7 bases lining up with TRBD1. The CDR3 consists of 15 residues. The V segment lost 0 bases and the J segment 1 base; nucleotides outside the gene matches: 3. Germline CDR1 SGHRS, CDR2 YFSETQ. CDR3 nucleotide sequence: TGCGCCAGCAGCTTGGGGACAGGACGGAACACTGAAGCTTTCTTT. Its translation: CASSLGTGRNTEAFF. Full variable domain (rest looked up from reference TRBV5-1 and TRBJ1-1): KAGVTQTPRYLIKTRGQQVTLSCSPISGHRSVSWYQQTPGQGLQFLFEYFSETQRNKGNFPGRFSGRQFSNSRSEMNVSTLELGDSALYLCASSLGTGRNTEAFFGQGTRLTVV.

The rearrangement uses TRBV28 and TRBJ2-1; either TRBD1 or TRBD2 may supply D (6 bases each). This CDR3 is 15 amino acids long. V lost 3 bases to trimming and J lost 7 bases, with 16 bases between them. Germline-derived CDR1 and CDR2 are MDHEN and SYDVKM. DNA for the CDR3: TGTGCCAGCAGTTTTCTCGGGGGCGCAGGGAATGAGCAGTTCTTC. Translated: CASSFLGGAGNEQFF.

This clone came up a few times. The rearrangement uses TRBV28 and TRBJ1-5, with D uncertain. This CDR3 has 14 residues. Germline V gene lookup returns CDR1 MDHEN and CDR2 SYDVKM. The V end was cut by 9 bases, the J end by 5 bases, with 17 bases between. The CDR3 protein is CASSRGFGDQPQHF. Here the CDR3 DNA reads TGTGCCAGTTCGAGAGGGTTCGGAGATCAGCCCCAGCATTTT.

The rearrangement joins TRBV7-5 to TRBJ1-2. TRBV7-5 is labeled a pseudogene. The CDR3 has 15 amino acids. The CDR3 DNA is TGTGTCAGAAGCTTGCGCCGGGTGACGAGCTATGGCTACACCTTC. As protein: CVRSLRRVTSYGYTF.

The chain has TRBV2 and TRBJ1-1; D gene ambiguous. Germline CDR1 is SNHLY and CDR2 is FYNNEI. This CDR3 region has 12 residues. Trimming cost V 5 bases and J 2 bases, with 6 bases left between them. The CDR3 reads CASSLQNTEAFF. CDR3 in DNA: TGTGCCAGCAGTTTGCAAAACACTGAAGCTTTCTTT.

This chain connects TRBV29-1 to TRBJ2-5, with 9 bases that match TRBD2. The DNA matches TRBJ2-7 better at its end, which makes the J call doubtful. This CDR3 region has 16 residues. CDR1 and CDR2 from the germline V gene are SQVTM and ANQGSEA. For the CDR3, the DNA is TGCAGCGTTGGAAGACTTAGCGGGAGCGCCACCTACGAGCAGTACTTC. Translating it yields CSVGRLSGSATYEQYF.

This clone was detected only once. V usage is TRBV28 and J usage is TRBJ1-3; D is uncertain. The CDR3 has 16 residues. V shed 6 bases and J shed 0 bases, with 15 bases lying between them. Germline V gene lookup returns CDR1 MDHEN and CDR2 SYDVKM. The CDR3 spells CASRPPGLNSGNTIYF. CDR3 DNA: TGTGCCAGCAGGCCTCCGGGCCTGAACTCTGGAAACACCATATATTTT. Full variable domain (outside the CDR3, taken from reference TRBV28 and TRBJ1-3): DVKVTQSSRYLVKRTGEKVFLECVQDMDHENMFWYRQDPGLGLRLIYFSYDVKMKEKGDIPEGYSVSREKKERFSLILESASTNQTSMYLCASRPPGLNSGNTIYFGEGSWLTVV.

As concerns this clone: Other DNA sequences of this sample code for an identical CDR3. The genes are TRBV7-2 and TRBJ2-7; a weak D match, TRBD2 (5 bases). CDR3 length: 13 residues. Germline assignment: CDR1 SGHTA and CDR2 FQGNSA. Between the trimmed V and J ends, which lost 5 bases and 2 bases, there was a span of 10 bases. The CDR3 loop is CASSLYGTYEQYF. Written as DNA, the CDR3 is TGTGCCAGCAGCCTCTACGGGACCTACGAGCAGTACTTC. Full variable domain (missing parts from reference TRBV7-2 and TRBJ2-7): GAGVSQSPSNKVTEKGKDVELRCDPISGHTALYWYRQSLGQGLEFLIYFQGNSAPDKSGLPSDRFSAERTGGSVSTLTIQRTQQEDSAVYLCASSLYGTYEQYFGPGTRLTVT.

The V and J genes are TRBV7-3 and TRBJ2-3; no definite D call. Looked up from germline, CDR1 is SGHTA and CDR2 is FQGTGA. V lost 5 bases and J lost 4, with 13 bases in between. The CDR3 has 14 residues. The CDR3 nucleotides are TGTGCCAGCAGCCCCCAAGTTGGTGCAGATACGCAGTATTTT. Translated: CASSPQVGADTQYF.

The chain uses TRBV28 and TRBJ2-3; possibly TRBD1 or TRBD2 for D (5 bases each). Germline V gene lookup returns CDR1 MDHEN and CDR2 SYDVKM. Between the trimmed V and J ends, which lost 6 bases and 1 base, there was a span of 14 bases. This CDR3 has 15 amino acids. The CDR3 is CASSTWWDRTDTQYF. The CDR3, as DNA: TGTGCCAGCAGCACATGGTGGGACCGCACAGATACGCAGTATTTT.

The chain is built from TRBV2 and TRBJ2-7; D unclear. The germline gives CDR1 SNHLY, CDR2 FYNNEI. Trimming pared 8 bases from V and 2 bases from J, leaving 16 bases between. The CDR3 is 14 amino acids. CDR3 residues: CASHRRGIPYEQYF. As DNA, the CDR3 is TGTGCCAGCCACCGGCGTGGGATCCCCTACGAGCAGTACTTC.

The V and J genes are TRBV28 and TRBJ2-3, with 8 bases that match TRBD2. With V trimmed by 6 bases and J by 0 bases, 8 bases remained unmatched. This CDR3 is 16 amino acids long. In germline, CDR1 is MDHEN, CDR2 SYDVKM. The CDR3 spells CASRISSSGSTDTQYF. The CDR3 nucleotides are TGTGCCAGCAGGATCTCCTCTAGCGGGAGCACAGATACGCAGTATTTT. Drawing the rest from reference TRBV28 and TRBJ2-3, the complete variable domain is DVKVTQSSRYLVKRTGEKVFLECVQDMDHENMFWYRQDPGLGLRLIYFSYDVKMKEKGDIPEGYSVSREKKERFSLILESASTNQTSMYLCASRISSSGSTDTQYFGPGTRLTVL.

As concerns this clone: At the DNA level, this CDR3 is encoded by other sequences in the same sample as well. The chain is built from TRBV27 and TRBJ2-7, with TRBD2 matching 8 bases. Per germline, CDR1 MNHEY and CDR2 SMNVEV (reference sequence). The CDR3 has 15 amino acids. With V trimmed by 2 bases and J by 0 bases, 3 bases remained unmatched. This chain's CDR3 is CASSLGLAGSYEQYF. In DNA, the CDR3 is TGTGCCAGCAGTTTAGGCCTAGCGGGCTCCTACGAGCAGTACTTC.

Concerning this clone itself: The junction differs from germline at one of its ends, possibly a read error. The rearrangement uses TRBV5-1 and TRBJ2-2; D is uncertain. The CDR3 contains 13 residues. Germline lookup yields CDR1 SGHRS and CDR2 YFSETQ. CDR3 nucleotides: TGCGCCAGCAGCGTTACAGCCTCCGGAGAGCTGTTTTTT. Encoded protein: CASSVTASGELFF.

This clone was observed once. The CDR3 reads CASSYGTSGSYEQYF. DNA of the CDR3: TGTGCCAGCAGCTACGGGACTAGCGGGAGCTACGAGCAGTACTTC. The gene calls are TRBV7-2 and TRBJ2-7; the match to TRBD2 covers 14 bases. Germline CDR1 SGHTA, CDR2 FQGNSA. The junction had 2 bases not matched to a gene; V was cut back by 4 bases and J by 3 bases. The CDR3 has 15 amino acids. Full variable domain (rest looked up from reference TRBV7-2 and TRBJ2-7): GAGVSQSPSNKVTEKGKDVELRCDPISGHTALYWYRQSLGQGLEFLIYFQGNSAPDKSGLPSDRFSAERTGGSVSTLTIQRTQQEDSAVYLCASSYGTSGSYEQYFGPGTRLTVT.

The J gene is TRBJ2-7, the V gene TRBV5-6; no reliable D call. Per germline, CDR1 SGHDT and CDR2 YYEEEE. The V gene lost 7 bases and the J gene lost 0 bases, with 2 bases spanning the gap. The CDR3 is made up of 10 amino acids. CDR3 residues: CASGSYEQYF. CDR3 DNA: TGTGCCAGCGGCTCCTACGAGCAGTACTTC.

The chain uses TRBV10-3 and TRBJ2-2; TRBD2 matches at 8 bases. The junction had 12 bases not matched to a gene; V was cut back by 8 bases and J by 7 bases. CDR1 and CDR2 from the germline V gene are ENHRY and SYGVKD. This CDR3 is 15 amino acids long. The CDR3 here is CAIGGSGRSVGELFF. The CDR3 region has the DNA TGTGCCATCGGGGGAAGCGGGAGATCGGTCGGGGAGCTGTTTTTT.

This clone came up a few times. The genes are TRBV21-1 and TRBJ1-3; the tabulated D call, TRBD1, remains unverified against the DNA. TRBV21-1 is a pseudogene segment. The CDR3 extends over 16 amino acids. CDR3 residues: CASSNYGQSSGNTIYF. The CDR3 DNA is TGTGCCAGCAGCAACTACGGACAGAGCTCTGGAAACACCATATATTTT.

The chain uses TRBV6-5 and TRBJ2-2; TRBD2 matches 10 bases. Germline V gene lookup returns CDR1 MNHEY and CDR2 SVGAGI. The V gene end was trimmed by 6 bases and the J gene end by 13 bases; junction bases not matched to a gene: 11. The CDR3 runs to 14 residues. CDR3 protein: CASSYRTSGRGLFF. For the CDR3, the DNA is TGTGCCAGCAGCTACAGGACTAGCGGACGGGGGCTGTTTTTT.

V and J are TRBV28 and TRBJ1-4, with a tentative D call TRBD1 (5 bases). The V gene lost 2 bases and the J gene lost 6 bases, with 10 bases spanning the gap. The length of the CDR3 is 14 residues. CDR1 is MDHEN, CDR2 SYDVKM, per germline. The CDR3 protein is CASSLQGAYEKLFF. The CDR3 DNA sequence: TGTGCCAGCAGTTTACAAGGGGCCTATGAAAAACTGTTTTTT.